This T cell receptor beta chain comes out of a study of T cells expressing NK-cell markers. Study information: Among the eight sequenced donors, seven tested HCMV-seropositive and one tested seronegative.

CDR1 and CDR2 (germline): MNHEY, SVGEGT. This CDR3 contains 16 residues. Study-wide findings and caveats: One observes that, in several donors, these clonotypes were also the leading ones within the CD3+CD56-NKG2C+ fraction. In a group of 5 to 7 donors, dominant NKG2C+ clonotypes represented 1.0-7.0% of CD8+ T cells.

As the method of synthesis, 5'RACE template switching with UMIs yielded TCR beta cDNA. TCRdb reprocessed the 5' RACE reads, with one entry per CDR3 protein and no DNA. Listed are roughly 390,000 distinct CDR3 sequences; roughly 10% falls within the top ten. As regards this clonotype: Its antigen is unidentified.

This TCR came from a woman in her fifties or sixties in good health. The V call is TRBV6-2 or TRBV6-3, the J call TRBJ2-3. The material sequenced was blood T cells: a sorted CD56 or NKG2C T cell subset, CD4+ or CD8+ T cells, or bulk PBMC T cells (not recorded which). The CDR3 protein is CASRGWYISPTDTQYF.